Following are 21 T cell receptor beta chains from one sample sequenced in a study of blood T cell repertoires in COVID-19. Assay: immunoSEQ multiplex PCR; the TCRdb copy retains only in-frame clones and omits some. The sample yields around 330,000 clones, roughly nine tenths seen once. The sequenced sample was PBMCs or T cells enriched from blood (not recorded which). Receptor source: a man aged 60-69 years who had recovered from COVID-19.

This clone was counted a single time. The rearrangement uses TRBV15 and TRBJ2-7; D unclear. Trimming took off 0 bases at V and 0 bases at J, with 6 bases between the two ends. CDR3 length: 14 residues. Looked up from germline, CDR1 is LNHNV and CDR2 is YYDKDF (reference sequence). This CDR3 is CATSRDRYSYEQYF. The CDR3 bases are TGTGCCACCAGCAGAGACAGATACTCCTACGAGCAGTACTTC.

The rearrangement uses TRBV4-2 and TRBJ1-6; D ambiguous. CDR3 size: 17 residues. The V end was cut by 1 base, the J end by 7 bases, with 17 bases between. Germline lookup yields CDR1 LGHNA and CDR2 YNFKEQ. The DNA for the CDR3 is TGTGCCAGCAGCCAAGTTACCGGCCTGGAGTTGAATTCACCCCTCCACTTT. Translation gives CASSQVTGLELNSPLHF.

The genes are TRBV3-1 (or the pseudogene TRBV3-2) and TRBJ1-2; 8 bases agree with TRBD1. The V gene end was trimmed by 6 bases and the J gene end by 4 bases; junction bases not matched to a gene: 7. This CDR3 is 14 amino acids long. Germline V gene sequence: CDR1 LGHDT, CDR2 YNNKEL (reference sequence). The CDR3 sequence is CASSPGGASYGYTF. The CDR3 DNA reads as TGTGCCAGCAGTCCAGGGGGCGCCTCCTATGGCTACACCTTC.

V gene TRBV7-2 combines with J gene TRBJ2-5, with TRBD2 matching over 11 bases. Germline assignment: CDR1 SGHTA and CDR2 FQGNSA. The CDR3 covers 15 residues. With V trimmed by 3 bases and J by 3 bases, 3 bases remained unmatched. This CDR3 is CASSFETSGEETQYF. CDR3 DNA: TGTGCCAGCAGCTTCGAGACTAGCGGGGAAGAGACCCAGTACTTC. Supplemented by reference TRBV7-2 and TRBJ2-5, the full variable domain reads GAGVSQSPSNKVTEKGKDVELRCDPISGHTALYWYRQSLGQGLEFLIYFQGNSAPDKSGLPSDRFSAERTGGSVSTLTIQRTQQEDSAVYLCASSFETSGEETQYFGPGTRLLVL.

V gene TRBV7-2 combines with J gene TRBJ2-1; TRBD2 aligns across 10 bases. In germline, CDR1 is SGHTA, CDR2 FQGNSA. V trimming: 2 bases; J trimming: 6 bases; junction bases outside the gene matches: 4. The CDR3 is 15 amino acids. The CDR3 DNA reads as TGTGCCAGCAGCTTATGGCTAGCGGGAGCCAATGAGCAGTTCTTC. As protein: CASSLWLAGANEQFF.

A few counts support this clone. V and J are TRBV7-9 and TRBJ1-4; 8 bases map to TRBD1. J was trimmed by 2 bases and V by 5 bases; bases with no gene match: 4. Looked up from germline, CDR1 is SEHNR and CDR2 is FQNEAQ (reference sequence). The CDR3 consists of 15 residues. The chain's CDR3 is CASSLRTGTNEKLFF. DNA of the CDR3: TGTGCCAGCAGCCTCAGGACAGGGACTAATGAAAAACTGTTTTTT.

This clone was seen once. The rearrangement links TRBV7-2 to TRBJ1-2, with a possible D match to TRBD1 (5 bases). The ends were cut back, 5 bases at V and 4 bases at J, with 14 bases in the middle. Germline assignment: CDR1 SGHTA and CDR2 FQGNSA. The CDR3 covers 14 residues. CDR3 sequence: CASSRGLDSYGYTF. The CDR3 DNA follows: TGTGCCAGCAGCCGGGGGTTGGATAGCTATGGCTACACCTTC.

The sample holds a few counts of this clone. The chain carries TRBV2 and TRBJ1-2; 7 bases align to TRBD1. This CDR3 has 19 residues. CDR1 is SNHLY and CDR2 is FYNNEI in the germline V gene. V was clipped by 6 bases and J by 1 base; unmatched bases: 20. CDR3 amino acids: CASSPRPGQAAFRNYGYTF. The CDR3 nucleotides are TGTGCCAGCAGCCCCAGGCCCGGACAGGCGGCTTTTCGTAACTATGGCTACACCTTC.

This clone was seen a single time. The CDR3 is CASSLSGVQGAYEQYF. The CDR3 DNA is TGTGCCAGCAGTTTATCCGGGGTACAGGGGGCGTACGAGCAGTACTTC. The V gene is TRBV27, the J gene TRBJ2-7, with 9 bases lining up with TRBD1. CDR3 length: 16 amino acids. CDR1 is MNHEY, CDR2 SMNVEV, per germline (reference sequence). V was clipped by 0 bases and J by 4 bases; unmatched bases: 7.

The rearrangement uses TRBV20-1 and TRBJ2-5; the D gene is possibly TRBD2 (5 bases). Germline V gene sequence: CDR1 DFQATT, CDR2 SNEGSKA (reference sequence). This CDR3 region has 11 residues. V was pared by 5 bases and J by 4 bases, with 8 bases between. CDR3 nucleotide sequence: TGCAGTGCTTGGGGAGCAGAGACCCAGTACTTC. Protein product: CSAWGAETQYF.

This CDR3 reads CASSPRMNTEAFF. CDR3 nucleotides: TGTGCCAGCAGCCCCCGTATGAACACTGAAGCTTTCTTT. The chain has TRBV12-3 or TRBV12-4 and TRBJ1-1; D is undetermined. V was shortened by 6 bases and J by 0 bases, with 8 bases between the two germline ends. The CDR3 sequence is 13 residues long.

The genes are TRBV29-1 and TRBJ1-2, with 9 bases lining up with TRBD1. Germline V CDR1 and CDR2: SQVTM, ANQGSEA. V was clipped by 7 bases and J by 2 bases; unmatched bases: 5. The CDR3 spans 13 residues. The CDR3, as DNA: TGCAGCGCGGGACAGGGCACGAACTATGGCTACACCTTC. Residues: CSAGQGTNYGYTF.

The genes are TRBV4-1 and TRBJ2-2; TRBD2 matches 14 bases. CDR1 is MGHRA and CDR2 is YSYEKL in the germline V gene. This CDR3 has 22 residues. After removal of 4 bases from V and 5 bases from J, the junction contained 21 bases not matched to a gene. The CDR3 coding sequence is TGCGCCAGCAGCCGACACCCTGGGGACCTGACTAGCGGGAGGGATCGAACCGGGGAGCTGTTTTTT. Amino acid sequence: CASSRHPGDLTSGRDRTGELFF.

The chain couples TRBV5-4 to TRBJ2-3, with 9 bases lining up with TRBD2. J was trimmed by 4 bases and V by 4 bases; bases with no gene match: 10. The CDR3 is 16 residues long. Germline-derived CDR1 and CDR2 are SGHNT and YYREEE (reference sequence). CDR3 residues: CASSPTRGGGADTQYF. The CDR3 region has the DNA TGTGCCAGCAGCCCCACCCGGGGCGGGGGGGCAGATACGCAGTATTTT.

The chain joins TRBV7-9 to TRBJ1-1, with D maybe TRBD1 (6 bases). The CDR3 has 12 amino acids. The germline V and J ends were trimmed by 5 bases and 6 bases, with 10 bases remaining between them. Germline V CDR1 and CDR2: SEHNR, FQNEAQ (reference sequence). CDR3 DNA sequence: TGTGCCAGCAGCCGGACAGATGCTGAAGCTTTCTTT. This translates into CASSRTDAEAFF.

CDR3 region: CASSGQQNTEAFF. In DNA form, the CDR3 reads TGTGCCAGCAGTGGACAGCAGAACACTGAAGCTTTCTTT. The chain employs TRBV27 and TRBJ1-1; a weak D match, TRBD1 (6 bases). The CDR3 is 13 amino acids. V was pared by 5 bases and J by 1 base, with 8 bases between. Germline-derived CDR1 and CDR2 are MNHEY and SMNVEV (reference sequence).

The chain carries TRBV27 and TRBJ2-1; D perhaps matches TRBD1 (6 bases). The CDR3 extends over 20 amino acids. Germline V CDR1 and CDR2: MNHEY, SMNVEV (reference sequence). Trimming stripped 6 bases from V and 0 bases from J, with 27 bases between. The CDR3 bases are TGTGCCAGCAGCGCCAAAGACAGGCGCCATTCTTCGAGCTCCTACAATGAGCAGTTCTTC. Encoded protein: CASSAKDRRHSSSSYNEQFF.

This chain links TRBV5-1 with TRBJ1-2; D is ambiguous. This CDR3 has 16 residues. Trimming left V 0 bases short and J 4 bases short, with 16 bases between. Germline CDR1 and CDR2: SGHRS and YFSETQ. CDR3 residues: CASSLAGVRDGYGYTF. DNA of the CDR3: TGCGCCAGCAGCTTGGCGGGTGTCCGAGATGGCTATGGCTACACCTTC.

This clone has a handful of counts. The chain carries TRBV6-6 and TRBJ1-1; TRBD1 matches 10 bases. CDR1 is MNHNY and CDR2 is SVGAGI in the germline V gene (reference sequence). V gave up 4 bases and J gave up 4 bases; unmatched junction bases: 3. The CDR3 consists of 14 residues. CDR3 in amino acids: CASSWTGGGTEAFF. The CDR3 coding sequence is TGTGCCAGCAGTTGGACAGGGGGGGGCACTGAAGCTTTCTTT.

This rearrangement joins TRBV2 to TRBJ2-7; 9 bases fit TRBD1. There are 16 residues in the CDR3. The ends lost 3 bases at V and 0 bases at J; junction bases unmatched: 6. Germline V gene sequence: CDR1 SNHLY, CDR2 FYNNEI. CDR3 residues: CASSDPPDRGSYEQYF. The CDR3 DNA follows: TGTGCCAGCAGTGATCCCCCGGACAGGGGCTCCTACGAGCAGTACTTC.

The chain carries TRBV7-9 and TRBJ1-1, with 9 nucleotides matching TRBD1. The germline V gene encodes CDR1 SEHNR and CDR2 FQNEAQ (reference sequence). V shed 3 bases and J 5 bases; nucleotides not matched to a gene: 4. The CDR3 consists of 14 residues. CDR3 in amino acids: CASSFIGTGTEAFF. The CDR3 DNA reads TGTGCCAGCAGCTTTATAGGGACAGGGACTGAAGCTTTCTTT.